This TCR beta chain was found in a study of T-cell reconstitution after alpha-beta-depleted transplantation in children. The length of the CDR3 is 15 residues. V lost 5 bases to trimming and J lost 0 bases, with 8 bases between them. CDR1 and CDR2 from the germline V gene are MNHEY and SMNVEV (reference sequence). Study conclusions and caveats: Some patients' high day-60 TCRbeta diversity was attributed to recipient cells surviving conditioning. T-cell counts and diversity were attributed mostly to newly produced T cells one year after transplant. Where alpha-beta T cells came from about two months after transplant was reportedly several hundred expanded graft clones.

As for this clonotype: What it binds is not known.

Using unique molecular identifiers, the investigators prepared the TCRbeta library. MiXCR, applied by TCRdb to the PCR reads, yields one record per CDR3 protein. The repertoire holds about 830,000 distinct CDR3 sequences, with roughly 16% as singletons. The receptor's source is a male patient younger than 18 who had a stem cell transplant for acute lymphoblastic leukemia, so the T cells may come from the graft donor. The sample here was PBMCs, mostly from graft donor cells, taken 360 days after TCRalphabeta/CD19-depleted stem cell transplant. The chain links TRBV27 to TRBJ2-6; D gene uncertain. The CDR3 protein is CASSPYPSGANVLTF. CDR3 nucleotide sequence: TGTGCCAGCAGTCCTTATCCCTCTGGGGCCAACGTCCTGACTTTC.